This TCR beta chain derives from a study of T cell responses to AZD1222 COVID-19 vaccine. Trimming took 3 bases from V and 4 from J; bases not matched to a gene: 8. The CDR3 runs to 16 residues. Germline V gene data show CDR1 as SGHRS and CDR2 as YFSETQ. Using immunoSEQ multiplex PCR, the repertoire was profiled, and TCRdb retains in-frame clones only, with some absent. This sample has roughly 140,000 clones; 88% occur once, and the top ten carry around 2%. The sequence came from an adult in good health. The specimen was peripheral blood, collected on day 0 of AZD1222 vaccination. The rearrangement links TRBV5-1 to TRBJ1-1, with TRBD1 matching over 11 bases. The DNA of the CDR3 is TGCGCCAGCAGCTCGTGGACAGGGGGCCCTTCCACTGAAGCTTTCTTT. Translation: CASSSWTGGPSTEAFF.